Below, 15 T cell receptor beta chains from the same sample are listed, as sequenced in a study of identical twins. TCRdb itself ran the 5' RACE reads through MiXCR, one entry per CDR3 protein. The table has more than 650,000 distinct CDR3 sequences, around 6.1% seen once. The sample consisted of naive T cells sorted from blood. These TCRs come from a man aged 18 to 30 in good health.

Ten or more counts support this clonotype. V gene TRBV4-1 combines with J gene TRBJ2-5, with D tentatively TRBD1 or TRBD2 (5 bases each). CDR1 and CDR2 from the germline V gene are MGHRA and YSYEKL. V shed 1 base and J shed 1 base, with 10 bases lying between them. This CDR3 region has 15 residues. DNA of the CDR3: TGCGCCAGCAGCCAAGTGAGGGGTACCCAAGAGACCCAGTACTTC. Amino acid sequence: CASSQVRGTQETQYF.

This clonotype was found many times. This chain joins TRBV20-1 and TRBJ2-1; 10 positions agree with TRBD2. Germline V gene data show CDR1 as DFQATT and CDR2 as SNEGSKA (reference sequence). The length of the CDR3 is 19 residues. J was trimmed by 2 bases and V by 1 base; bases with no gene match: 14. The CDR3 sequence is CSARGTSGVAPNTYNEQFF. CDR3 nucleotide sequence: TGCAGTGCTAGAGGGACTAGCGGCGTAGCACCTAACACCTACAATGAGCAGTTCTTC.

The chain recombines TRBV4-2 with TRBJ1-1, with D uncertain. CDR1 and CDR2 from the germline V gene are LGHNA and YNFKEQ. The CDR3 is 13 amino acids. Trimming shortened V by 0 bases and J by 5 bases, and 7 bases separated the two germline ends. The CDR3 loop is CASSQDGRTEAFF. The CDR3 DNA is TGTGCCAGCAGCCAAGATGGGAGGACTGAAGCTTTCTTT.

The V gene is TRBV28, the J gene TRBJ2-7; 7 positions match TRBD2. This CDR3 is 16 amino acids long. The germline gives CDR1 MDHEN, CDR2 SYDVKM. Unmatched junction bases numbered 9, after V lost 2 bases and J lost 2 bases. For the CDR3, the DNA is TGTGCCAGCAGTTTAGTGACTAGCCCTCTTACCTACGAGCAGTACGTC. It yields the protein CASSLVTSPLTYEQYV.

This clonotype was found many times. This chain joins TRBV12-3 or TRBV12-4 and TRBJ2-3; the D gene is possibly TRBD2 (5 bases). The CDR3 length is 13 residues. Deletions cut 2 bases from V and 6 bases from J, with 9 bases between. The CDR3 region is CASSLIGGDTQYF. The CDR3 bases are TGTGCCAGCAGTTTAATTGGCGGGGATACGCAGTATTTT.

The CDR3 nucleotides read TGTGCCATCAGCCCCAGGAGAGGGCTAGCGAGGAATGAGCAGTTCTTC. Encoded protein: CAISPRRGLARNEQFF. The V and J genes are TRBV10-3 and TRBJ2-1, with TRBD2 as a possible D gene (6 bases). Trimming took 6 bases from V and 7 from J, leaving 22 bases between them. This CDR3 has 16 amino acids. Germline V CDR1 and CDR2: ENHRY, SYGVKD.

This clonotype was counted at least ten times. This chain links TRBV27 with TRBJ2-1; no definite D call. The CDR3 spans 16 residues. Looked up from germline, CDR1 is MNHEY and CDR2 is SMNVEV (reference sequence). V was pared by 0 bases and J by 5 bases, with 14 bases between. The DNA for the CDR3 is TGTGCCAGCAGTTTATCGTTGTGGGAACTTGACAATGAGCAGTTCTTC. It encodes CASSLSLWELDNEQFF.

As concerns this clonotype: At one of its ends the junction is not consistent with the germline gene, which may arise from a read error. The gene calls are TRBV7-2 and TRBJ1-4, with D unresolved. The CDR3 loop spans 12 amino acids. Germline assignment: CDR1 SGHTA and CDR2 FQGNSA. The CDR3 DNA is TGTGCCAGCAGTTATTTTAGGGAAAAACTGTATTTT. The encoded protein is CASSYFREKLYF.

Ten or more counts support this clonotype. The chain employs TRBV20-1 and TRBJ2-5; 8 bases line up with TRBD2. The CDR3 runs to 13 residues. J lost 1 base, V lost 5 bases, and 3 bases had no gene match. CDR1 and CDR2 (germline): DFQATT, SNEGSKA (reference sequence). The CDR3 loop is CSAPSGLQETQYF. The CDR3 nucleotides read TGCAGTGCTCCTAGCGGGCTCCAAGAGACCCAGTACTTC.

This clonotype has ten or more counts. The J gene is TRBJ2-3, the V gene TRBV12-3 or TRBV12-4, with 11 nucleotides matching TRBD2. The CDR3 loop spans 15 amino acids. V shed 7 bases, J shed 2 bases, and the junction held 5 bases outside the gene matches. CDR3 amino acids: CASTGTSGLTDTQYF. The CDR3 coding sequence is TGTGCCAGCACCGGGACTAGCGGCCTCACAGATACGCAGTATTTT.

The table lists this clonotype with many counts. This chain connects TRBV9 to TRBJ2-1, with D uncertain. The V end lost 1 base, the J end lost 8 bases, and 19 bases lay between the germline ends. CDR3 length: 16 residues. Germline values: CDR1 SGDLS, CDR2 YYNGEE. CDR3 DNA: TGTGCCAGCAGCGTAAGCCCCGCGGCGACCCCTGATGAGCAGTTCTTC. As protein: CASSVSPAATPDEQFF.

The table lists this clonotype with a few counts. The V gene is TRBV5-1, the J gene TRBJ2-3, with a weak D call TRBD1 (6 bases). The CDR3 runs to 13 residues. Germline V CDR1 and CDR2: SGHRS, YFSETQ. The V end was cut by 5 bases, the J end by 6 bases, with 13 bases between. The DNA for the CDR3 is TGCGCCAGCAGGAAGGGGGAGAGCGATACGCAGTATTTT. Translating it yields CASRKGESDTQYF.

This sequence joins TRBV9 and TRBJ1-1; a weak D match, TRBD1 (6 bases). This CDR3 region has 14 residues. The germline gives CDR1 SGDLS, CDR2 YYNGEE. Trimming took off 4 bases at V and 6 bases at J, with 16 bases between the two ends. The CDR3 reads CASSPRRGVPEAFF. As DNA, the CDR3 is TGTGCCAGCAGCCCCCGGAGGGGGGTCCCTGAAGCTTTCTTT.

This clonotype was detected only a few times. J is TRBJ2-5 and V is TRBV12-3 or TRBV12-4; the D gene is possibly TRBD2 (5 bases). V lost 0 bases, J lost 5 bases, and 13 bases lay in between. CDR3 length: 15 amino acids. This CDR3 is CASSLAPRGQETQYF. CDR3 DNA sequence: TGTGCCAGCAGTTTAGCCCCCCGCGGGCAGGAGACCCAGTACTTC.

This clonotype was detected ten times or more. V is TRBV5-1 and J is TRBJ2-7, with TRBD2 as a possible D gene (5 bases). The length of the CDR3 is 18 residues. CDR1 and CDR2 from the germline V gene are SGHRS and YFSETQ. The V end was cut by 1 base, the J end by 3 bases, with 23 bases between. Here the CDR3 DNA reads TGCGCCAGCAGCTTGAACTCGGTTCGGCTTGGACTGGACTACGAGCAGTACTTC. Translated: CASSLNSVRLGLDYEQYF. Variable domain in full (rest from reference TRBV5-1 and TRBJ2-7): KAGVTQTPRYLIKTRGQQVTLSCSPISGHRSVSWYQQTPGQGLQFLFEYFSETQRNKGNFPGRFSGRQFSNSRSEMNVSTLELGDSALYLCASSLNSVRLGLDYEQYFGPGTRLTVT.